The subject of this entry is one TCR beta chain. The table lists this clonotype with many counts. No cognate antigen has been identified for it. Base qualities are not provided; no much larger clone lies one nucleotide away. The data were taken from a study of molecular identifiers for immune sequencing clone quantification (dated by TCRdb to the late 2010s). Some background on the complete study: In a replicate experiment, RNA from approximately 22,000 or 94,000 naive CD8 T cells was split into five aliquots, four of which were sequenced. The study was a methods study using CD8 T cells to benchmark molecular-identifier clustering-based TCR repertoire sequencing (MIDCIRS) and TCR RNA copy counting. The full study reports these points: Naive libraries contained spiked-in Jurkat TCR RNA (10 copies' worth), which is not part of the donor repertoire. Highly expanded clone sizes could be underestimated if identical TCR molecules share a barcode. In CMV-specific effector cells, over 99% of molecules were held by clones above 20 RNA copies, whereas under 1% of molecules were held by such clones in naive cells. Even against a background of one million naive CD8 T cells, spiked-in Jurkat TCR RNA amounting to a single cell's worth was reported to be detectable. Without barcode sub-clustering, chimeric consensus sequences inflated TCR diversity; chimeras reached as high as 47%. Modeling gave about three recovered TCR RNA copies per cell versus around 9.9 by digital PCR, implying about 30% capture efficiency.

Libraries of naive CD8 T cells were generated from about 21,000 to 970,000 sorted cells, with 10%, 30% or 50% of the purified RNA used. On a BD FACSAria II, naive CD8 T cells were FACS-sorted as CD8+CD4-CCR7+CD45RA+ and collected into RLT Plus buffer. To test detection sensitivity, Jurkat RNA equal to fewer than 13 TCR copies was added to samples of roughly 18,000-1,000,000 naive CD8 T cells. CD8 T cells were enriched using RosetteSep CD8+ T Cell Enrichment Cocktail and Ficoll-Paque, and the enriched cells then underwent ACK red cell lysis. Libraries were built with PCR. Instrument on record: Illumina HiSeq 4000. Bulk TCR libraries were generated as previously described, with the TCR primers listed in Table S5 used. The Qiagen AllPrep DNA/RNA kit was used to purify total RNA. Before analysis, reads from multiple sequencing runs of the same library were pooled. In the paper's pipeline: Reads were retained only if the reads had an exact TCR constant sequence, and the retained reads were trimmed to 150 nt and grouped according to their 12-nt molecular barcodes. Reads within each barcode group were sub-clustered using a 15% Levenshtein threshold, and quality-weighted consensus sequences were constructed for each RNA molecule. Non-functional sequences were filtered out, along with any lower-count sequence sitting one edit away from another sequence. Based on a fit of two negative binomial distributions, barcode sub-clusters having less than 20% of the maximum read count were discarded. TCRdb applied fastp at Q25 and MiXCR to the public reads, then kept only in-frame beta chains. Each record represents a unique CDR3 protein, reported with the most common genes and DNA among its rows. TCRdb, rather than the study authors, made the V and J calls. In all, the sample holds 70,000 to 95,000 distinct CDR3 sequences, and around a fifth of those were seen once. The top ten hold roughly 0.85% of the sample.

The sequence was obtained from a human donor in good health. Some libraries in this study had Jurkat cell RNA spiked in. Sequences were obtained from naive CD8+ T cells from blood, with Jurkat cell RNA spiked in. The sample's cell subset or site label is to be understood as: FACS-sorted CD8+CD4-CCR7+CD45RA+ naive T cells.

The CDR3 region reads CASSEIRGFLAYEQYF. In nucleotide form, the sequence is TGTGCCAGCAGCGAGATTAGGGGGTTCCTCGCCTACGAGCAGTACTTC. The sequence links TRBV27 to TRBJ2-7; the best D guess is TRBD1, with 6 bases matching. Spanning cysteine to phenylalanine, the CDR3 consists of 16 amino acids. Only the CDR3 part of the read is kept: 48 bases, read in frame from the first base. In the germline V gene (reference sequence), CDR1 corresponds to MNHEY and CDR2 to SMNVEV. V is shortened by 6 bases, J by 2 bases, and the region joining them spans 20 bases.